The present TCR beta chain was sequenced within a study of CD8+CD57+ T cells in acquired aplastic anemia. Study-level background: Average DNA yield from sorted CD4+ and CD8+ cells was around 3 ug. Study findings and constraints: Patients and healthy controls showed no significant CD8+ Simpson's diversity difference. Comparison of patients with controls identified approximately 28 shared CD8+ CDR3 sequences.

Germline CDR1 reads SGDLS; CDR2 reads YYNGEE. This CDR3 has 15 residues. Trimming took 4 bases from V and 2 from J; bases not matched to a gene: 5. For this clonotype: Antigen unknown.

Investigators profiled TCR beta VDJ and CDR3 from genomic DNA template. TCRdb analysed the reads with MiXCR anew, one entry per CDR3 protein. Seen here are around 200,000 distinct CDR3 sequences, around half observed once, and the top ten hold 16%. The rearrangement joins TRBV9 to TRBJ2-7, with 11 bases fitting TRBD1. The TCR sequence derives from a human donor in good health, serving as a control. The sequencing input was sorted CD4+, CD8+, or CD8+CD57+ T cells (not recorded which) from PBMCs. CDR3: CASSSGQGATYEQYF. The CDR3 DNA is TGTGCCAGCAGCTCTGGACAGGGGGCAACCTACGAGCAGTACTTC.